Below are 9 T cell receptor beta chains sequenced from a single sample in a study of regulatory T cells in long-lasting Graves disease. Sample time point: newly diagnosed GD, antithyroid drugs for less than 3 months. Researchers made the TCR library from RNA that was extracted from PBMCs. CDR3 regions were amplified by Arm-PCR using iRepertoire HTBI primers to build TCR beta libraries. TCRdb used MiXCR to reprocess the multiplex PCR reads, holding one entry per CDR3 protein. The sample shows 550,000 to 600,000 distinct CDR3 sequences, 16% of them seen only once. This sample also appeared in a second study, on T cells in Graves' hyperthyroidism and ophthalmopathy.

The source was peripheral blood mononuclear cells (PBMCs), collected at new diagnosis, from a patient treated with antithyroid drugs. Receptor source: a man between 18 and 35 years old with Graves disease.

There are many counts of this clonotype. This sequence joins TRBV30 and TRBJ2-4, with D maybe TRBD2 (7 bases). The CDR3 has 13 amino acids. Per germline, CDR1 GTSNPN and CDR2 SVGIG (reference sequence). V was pared by 3 bases and J by 8 bases, with 14 bases between. CDR3 nucleotide sequence: TGTGCCTGGAGCGGTCTAGGGGGGGACATTCAGTACTTC. Translating gives CAWSGLGGDIQYF.

This clonotype was observed at least ten times. This chain joins TRBV20-1 and TRBJ1-6; 7 bases match TRBD1. The CDR3 contains 14 residues. Trimming cost V 6 bases and J 6 bases; bases outside gene matches: 8. Germline CDR1 and CDR2: DFQATT and SNEGSKA (reference sequence). The CDR3 loop reads CSALNRGGNSPLHF. The CDR3 bases are TGCAGTGCCCTTAACAGGGGCGGTAATTCACCCCTCCACTTT.

The CDR3 here is CASSNWDRLDYGYTF. The CDR3 bases are TGTGCCAGCAGCAACTGGGACAGGCTGGACTATGGCTACACCTTC. The rearrangement links TRBV12-3 or TRBV12-4 to TRBJ1-2, with TRBD1 identical over 8 bases. J was trimmed by 3 bases and V by 6 bases; bases with no gene match: 9. The length of the CDR3 is 15 residues.

This clonotype appeared a few times. This sequence joins TRBV7-9 and TRBJ2-6; perhaps TRBD2 as D (5 bases). CDR1 and CDR2 from the germline V gene are SEHNR and FQNEAQ (reference sequence). This CDR3 spans 16 amino acids. Deletions cut 5 bases from V and 0 bases from J, with 11 bases between. CDR3 sequence: CASSPGSNSGANVLTF. In DNA, the CDR3 is TGTGCCAGCAGCCCGGGGTCGAACTCTGGGGCCAACGTCCTGACTTTC.

Points on this clonotype: One base away lies a much larger clone, so this may be a sequencing read error. This chain connects TRBV6-2 or TRBV6-3 to TRBJ2-7, with D perhaps given as TRBD1 or TRBD2 (6 bases each). Germline-derived CDR1 and CDR2 are MNHEY and SVGEGT. This CDR3 region has 18 residues. The CDR3 sequence is CGSSYSMRRGGMAYEQYF. CDR3 bases: TGTGGCAGCAGTTACTCGATGCGAAGAGGGGGGATGGCCTACGAGCAGTACTTC.

A few counts support this clonotype. V and J are TRBV27 and TRBJ1-2, with D unclear. V was pared by 8 bases and J by 6 bases, with 16 bases between. The CDR3 extends over 13 amino acids. The germline CDR1 and CDR2 sequences are MNHEY and SMNVEV (reference sequence). Here the CDR3 DNA reads TGTGCCAGCGGGCGCACTTTGGGGAATGGCTACACCTTC. Its translation is CASGRTLGNGYTF.

There are many counts of this clonotype. This sequence joins TRBV11-2 and TRBJ2-7; the match to TRBD2 covers 9 bases. CDR1 SGHAT and CDR2 FQNNGV come from the germline V gene. Trimming at V came to 4 bases and at J to 7 bases, leaving 8 bases not matched to a gene. This CDR3 spans 14 amino acids. In nucleotides, the CDR3 is TGTGCCAGCAGCTCCCTGCGGGAGGGCCGTGAGCAGTACTTC. Protein: CASSSLREGREQYF.

The sample holds many counts of this clonotype. V and J are TRBV2 and TRBJ2-3; D gene uncertain. The V gene's germline CDR1 is SNHLY and CDR2 FYNNEI. This CDR3 is 13 amino acids long. V lost 3 bases and J lost 6, with 10 bases in between. CDR3 DNA: TGTGCCAGCAGTGAGATGGTTAGGGATACGCAGTATTTT. Translating gives CASSEMVRDTQYF.

Many counts were recorded for this clonotype. This chain uses TRBV28 with TRBJ2-3, with D tentatively TRBD1 or TRBD2 (5 bases each). The CDR3 runs to 13 residues. In germline, CDR1 is MDHEN, CDR2 SYDVKM. V lost 10 bases to trimming and J lost 0 bases, with 11 bases between them. The DNA of the CDR3 is TGTGCCACCCGGGACCCGAGCACAGATACGCAGTATTTT. Translation: CATRDPSTDTQYF.